This T cell receptor (beta chain) was found in a study of cytomegalovirus exposure and HLA in healthy donors. Healthy donors of bone marrow made up the group. The primer mix had 60 Vbeta and 13 Jbeta primers. Here immunoSEQ multiplex PCR was the method, and the copy in TCRdb shows in-frame clones only, minus some. This sample has some 120,000 clones, with 74% found just once. To note about this clone: The antigen is undetermined.

Study-wide findings and caveats: An ancestry cluster, one associated with Asian ancestry, reportedly showed fewer N-insertions than the roughly 670-donor mean in a later analysis. The HLA-A and HLA-B alleles of most subjects were reportedly predicted accurately from TCR beta sequences.

This CDR3 spans 13 amino acids. Trimming left V 2 bases short and J 3 bases short, with 7 bases between. CDR1 is MNHEY and CDR2 is SVGAGI in the germline V gene. What was sequenced was PBMCs. This chain joins TRBV6-5 and TRBJ1-1; perhaps TRBD1 as D (5 bases). This TCR derives from a woman aged 45-59 years in good health and CMV-seropositive. CDR3 nucleotides: TGTGCCAGCAGTTACGGGGGGGACACTGAAGCTTTCTTT. It codes for CASSYGGDTEAFF.